This TCR beta chain emerged from a study of blood T cell repertoires in COVID-19. The wider study: Specimens from acute and convalescent COVID-19 originated in the United States, Italy and Spain. T cells, B-cell-depleted T cells, or PBMCs provided the cDNA or gDNA that served as material.

This clone was picked up one time. In the authors' methods: Reference gene primer amplification gave nucleated cell count estimates. Profiling relied on immunoSEQ multiplex PCR, and the TCRdb table lists in-frame clones only, not all of them. Clone size and the V and J calls come from that table; the DNA yielded D and trimming. In the table there are about 100,000 clones, just over 85% of which are singletons. The clonotype was recovered from a human donor in a cohort sampled during active COVID-19. The sample taken for sequencing was peripheral blood.

The CDR3 sequence: CASSWTTPYFYEQYF. In nucleotides, the CDR3 is TGTGCCAGCAGTTGGACAACGCCCTACTTCTACGAGCAGTACTTC. This chain links TRBV2 with TRBJ2-7; D is perhaps TRBD1 (5 bases). CDR1 and CDR2 from the germline V gene are SNHLY and FYNNEI. The CDR3 length is 15 residues. Deletions cut 5 bases from V and 3 bases from J, with 17 bases between.